The 13 T cell receptor beta chains reported below all come from one sample, sequenced in a study of T cells in Graves' hyperthyroidism and ophthalmopathy. Amplification of TCR beta CDR3 regions was performed using RNA transcripts as template. HTBI primers were the set used in a first-round RT-PCR of the TCR CDR3. One entry per CDR3 protein, called by TCRdb with MiXCR from the multiplex PCR reads. The sample lists around 250,000 distinct CDR3 sequences; 16% were seen once. The material sequenced was blood. The receptors stem from a woman under 30 with Graves' ophthalmopathy.

This clonotype was seen ten or more times. The chain carries TRBV7-9 and TRBJ2-5; D not certain. CDR1 and CDR2 (germline): SEHNR, FQNEAQ (reference sequence). This CDR3 has 13 residues. V lost 5 bases, J lost 5 bases, and 12 bases lay in between. Here the CDR3 reads CASSELPGETQYF. The CDR3 nucleotides are TGTGCCAGCAGCGAACTGCCGGGCGAGACCCAGTACTTC.

This clonotype was seen a handful of times. A read error may explain this, as a much larger clone is one base away. The J gene is TRBJ2-1, the V gene TRBV24-1; D possibly corresponds to TRBD1 (7 bases). Trimming pared 0 bases from V and 10 bases from J, leaving 12 bases between. Per germline, CDR1 KGHDR and CDR2 SFDVKD. The CDR3 has 14 residues. This CDR3 reads CATSDLDREDEQFF. DNA of the CDR3: TGTGCCACCAGTGATTTGGACAGGGAGGACGAGCAGTTCTTC.

In this sample, this clonotype turned up many times. CDR3 sequence: CASSEEEWGTEAFF. The CDR3 DNA reads TGTGCCAGCAGTGAGGAGGAGTGGGGGACTGAAGCTTTCTTT. The chain carries TRBV6-1 and TRBJ1-1, with D perhaps TRBD1 (5 bases). Germline-derived CDR1 and CDR2 are MNHNS and SASEGT. There are 14 residues in the CDR3. Trimming stripped 3 bases from V and 5 bases from J, with 13 bases between.

The CDR3 sequence: CASTPTQGIGYEQYV. CDR3 coding DNA: TGTGCCAGCACCCCTACACAGGGTATCGGCTACGAGCAGTACGTC. This chain connects TRBV28 to TRBJ2-7, with a possible D match to TRBD1 (6 bases). The CDR3 contains 15 residues. Germline loops: CDR1 MDHEN, CDR2 SYDVKM. Trimming removed 7 bases from V and 3 bases from J, with 19 bases in between.

The sample holds a few counts of this clonotype. The chain has TRBV11-1 and TRBJ1-3; 8 bases are shared with TRBD1. CDR1 SGHAT and CDR2 FQDESV come from the germline V gene (reference sequence). V was pared by 5 bases and J by 3 bases, with 6 bases of the junction left unmatched. There are 15 residues in the CDR3. The CDR3 region is CASSNRDRHGNTIYF. The DNA of the CDR3 is TGTGCCAGCAGCAACCGGGACAGGCATGGAAACACCATATATTTT.

The chain carries TRBV7-2 and TRBJ1-5; the match to TRBD1 covers 11 bases. Germline values: CDR1 SGHTA, CDR2 FQGNSA. The CDR3 has 18 residues. V was clipped by 3 bases and J by 7 bases; unmatched bases: 14. The DNA for the CDR3 is TGTGCCAGCAGCTTTAAATCCGGGACAGGGGGAAGTCGGCAGCCCCAGCATTTT. Its protein product is CASSFKSGTGGSRQPQHF.

The chain links TRBV15 to TRBJ1-3; D is unclear. Trimming removed 0 bases at V and 2 bases at J, with 8 bases between. Germline assignment: CDR1 LNHNV and CDR2 YYDKDF (reference sequence). The CDR3 extends over 15 amino acids. CDR3 nucleotide sequence: TGTGCCACCAGCAGAGATCCGGGAACTGGAAACACCATATATTTT. Translation: CATSRDPGTGNTIYF.

This clonotype has a handful of counts. The chain is built from TRBV2 and TRBJ2-1; 13 bases fit TRBD2. Per the germline V gene, CDR1 is SNHLY and CDR2 is FYNNEI. The CDR3 covers 16 residues. The ends lost 6 bases at V and 3 bases at J; junction bases unmatched: 5. The chain's CDR3 is CASSWTSGRNYNEQFF. In nucleotides, the CDR3 is TGTGCCAGCAGCTGGACTAGCGGGAGAAACTACAATGAGCAGTTCTTC.

The chain joins TRBV30 to TRBJ1-2, with D perhaps matching TRBD1 (5 bases). Looked up from germline, CDR1 is GTSNPN and CDR2 is SVGIG (reference sequence). The CDR3 consists of 14 residues. V lost 3 bases to trimming and J lost 2 bases, with 13 bases between them. CDR3 DNA: TGTGCCTGGAGATCAATTCCAGGGAACTATGGCTACACCTTC. Protein: CAWRSIPGNYGYTF. The entire variable domain, with the rest obtained from reference TRBV30 and TRBJ1-2, is as follows: SQTIHQWPATLVQPVGSPLSLECTVEGTSNPNLYWYRQAAGRGLQLLFYSVGIGQISSEVPQNLSASRPQDRQFILSSKKLLLSDSGFYLCAWRSIPGNYGYTFGSGTRLTVV.

This clonotype was observed many times. The chain carries TRBV2 and TRBJ1-4; TRBD1 matches at 11 bases. Trimming at V came to 3 bases and at J to 9 bases, leaving 3 bases not matched to a gene. The V gene's germline CDR1 is SNHLY and CDR2 FYNNEI. The CDR3 runs to 14 residues. Here the CDR3 reads CASSEGQGVQKLFF. The CDR3 region has the DNA TGTGCCAGCAGTGAGGGACAGGGGGTTCAAAAACTGTTTTTT.

This clonotype was counted many times. This chain uses TRBV28 with TRBJ1-6, with D possibly matching TRBD1 (6 bases). Trimming stripped 8 bases from V and 9 bases from J, with 29 bases between. Germline V gene data show CDR1 as MDHEN and CDR2 as SYDVKM. This CDR3 comprises 18 residues. The CDR3 DNA sequence: TGTGCCAGCGAAGCCCAACCGGGACAACGGACCGGTGGTTCACCCCTCCACTTT. Its protein product is CASEAQPGQRTGGSPLHF.

In this sample, this clonotype turned up many times. The gene calls are TRBV6-1 and TRBJ2-1, with TRBD2 matching 15 bases. The CDR3 consists of 16 residues. With V trimmed by 5 bases and J by 7 bases, 6 bases remained unmatched. Per the germline V gene, CDR1 is MNHNS and CDR2 is SASEGT. The CDR3 bases are TGTGCCAGCAGTCCTGGACTAGCGGGAGGGCAGAATGAGCAGTTCTTC. This sequence encodes CASSPGLAGGQNEQFF.

This clonotype was detected many times. V is TRBV28 and J is TRBJ1-2, with unresolved D. The length of the CDR3 is 11 residues. Trimming took 5 bases from V and 6 from J, leaving 7 bases between them. CDR1 and CDR2 (germline): MDHEN, SYDVKM. CDR3 sequence: CASSTFDGYTF. The CDR3 DNA is TGTGCCAGCAGTACTTTCGATGGCTACACCTTC.